Following are 15 T cell receptor beta chains from one sample sequenced in a study of cytomegalovirus exposure and HLA in healthy donors. Vbeta (60) and Jbeta (13) primers were used in the PCR. TCRdb's table, derived via immunoSEQ multiplex PCR, lists solely in-frame clones and lacks some. The sample carries approximately 77,000 clones, around 65% recorded once. The sample was PBMCs. Receptors were obtained from a man aged 55 to 70 in good health and CMV-seropositive.

This clone was detected a few times. The chain links TRBV2 to TRBJ2-1, with 12 nucleotides matching TRBD2. J lost 6 bases, V lost 6 bases, and 6 bases had no gene match. This CDR3 comprises 15 residues. The germline V gene has CDR1 SNHLY and CDR2 FYNNEI. The chain's CDR3 is CASRRLAGDSNEQFF. The CDR3 nucleotides are TGTGCCAGCAGACGACTAGCGGGGGACTCCAATGAGCAGTTCTTC. Drawing the rest from reference TRBV2 and TRBJ2-1, the complete variable domain is EPEVTQTPSHQVTQMGQEVILRCVPISNHLYFYWYRQILGQKVEFLVSFYNNEISEKSEIFDDQFSVERPDGSNFTLKIRSTKLEDSAMYFCASRRLAGDSNEQFFGPGTRLTVL.

The chain carries TRBV6-5 and TRBJ1-5; the D is unclear. Germline V gives CDR1 MNHEY, CDR2 SVGAGI. The ends were cut back, 0 bases at V and 4 bases at J, with 7 bases in the middle. This CDR3 is built from 14 residues. In nucleotides, the CDR3 is TGTGCCAGCAGTTACTCGAACCGGAATCAGCCCCAGCATTTT. The encoded protein is CASSYSNRNQPQHF.

This clone showed up just a few times. The chain couples TRBV19 to TRBJ1-4, with D perhaps matching TRBD1 (5 bases). This CDR3 has 13 residues. Trimming took off 7 bases at V and 8 bases at J, with 14 bases between the two ends. CDR1 is LNHDA, CDR2 SQIVND, per germline (reference sequence). The CDR3 nucleotides read TGTGCCAGTAATGGGCAGGGCCGGGAAAAACTGTTTTTT. This codes for CASNGQGREKLFF.

This clone was seen only a few times. This chain links TRBV4-3 with TRBJ1-4; D uncertain. Between the trimmed V and J ends, which lost 0 bases and 1 base, there was a span of 9 bases. CDR1 LGHNA and CDR2 YSLEER come from the germline V gene. The CDR3 covers 16 residues. CDR3 coding DNA: TGCGCCAGCAGCCAAGATGGCGGGCTAACTAATGAAAAACTGTTTTTT. Encoded protein: CASSQDGGLTNEKLFF.

The chain is built from TRBV19 and TRBJ1-4; 7 bases agree with TRBD1. Germline lookup yields CDR1 LNHDA and CDR2 SQIVND (reference sequence). Trimming cost V 3 bases and J 4 bases; bases outside gene matches: 8. This CDR3 contains 16 residues. In DNA, the CDR3 is TGTGCCAGTAGTATGGGTTGGCCAGGGGGTAATGAAAAACTGTTTTTT. This encodes CASSMGWPGGNEKLFF.

CDR3 in DNA: TGCGCCAGCAGCCAAGGTGGGACAGCGAACACTGAAGCTTTCTTT. As protein: CASSQGGTANTEAFF. V is TRBV4-1 and J is TRBJ1-1, with TRBD1 matching over 7 bases. V lost 1 base, J lost 1 base, and 3 bases stayed unmatched. The CDR3 contains 15 residues. Per the germline V gene, CDR1 is MGHRA and CDR2 is YSYEKL.

The chain couples TRBV18 to TRBJ1-1; 8 nucleotides match TRBD1. This CDR3 is built from 16 residues. The germline V gene encodes CDR1 KGHSH and CDR2 LQKENI. V was pared by 3 bases and J by 4 bases, with 10 bases of the junction left unmatched. This CDR3 reads CASSPFSGGGSTEAFF. CDR3 coding DNA: TGTGCCAGCTCACCTTTCTCAGGGGGCGGAAGCACTGAAGCTTTCTTT.

The V call is TRBV5-5, the J call TRBJ2-5; D is possibly TRBD2 (6 bases). The CDR3 totals 11 residues. Germline V gene sequence: CDR1 SGHKS, CDR2 YYEKEE (reference sequence). V lost 4 bases and J lost 5, with 6 bases in between. CDR3 amino acids: CASSRGETQYF. CDR3 nucleotide sequence: TGTGCCAGCAGCCGGGGGGAGACCCAGTACTTC.

The chain recombines TRBV6-6 with TRBJ1-4; D not certain. From germline, CDR1 is MNHNY and CDR2 SVGAGI (reference sequence). This CDR3 has 13 residues. With 2 bases removed from V and 8 bases from J, the gap between germline ends came to 9 bases. The CDR3 is CASSYAGIEKLFF. The DNA for the CDR3 is TGTGCCAGCAGTTACGCAGGAATAGAAAAACTGTTTTTT.

This chain joins TRBV7-2 and TRBJ2-5; 7 bases match TRBD2. Per the germline V gene, CDR1 is SGHTA and CDR2 is FQGNSA. The CDR3 has 15 amino acids. The V and J ends lost 6 bases and 4 bases, in that order; junction bases with no gene match: 11. Here the CDR3 DNA reads TGTGCCAGCAGTCACCCACGGGGGGTAGGAGAGACCCAGTACTTC. It specifies CASSHPRGVGETQYF.

This clone was seen only once. The chain links TRBV5-1 to TRBJ2-1, with 9 bases that match TRBD1. Germline lookup yields CDR1 SGHRS and CDR2 YFSETQ. V was pared by 4 bases and J by 7 bases, with 6 bases of the junction left unmatched. CDR3 length: 14 residues. The CDR3 coding sequence is TGCGCCAGCAGCGTCGGACAGGGGACAAATGAGCAGTTCTTC. Amino acids: CASSVGQGTNEQFF.

V usage is TRBV5-1 and J usage is TRBJ2-7, with 7 bases aligning to TRBD1. The CDR3 has 14 residues. Trimming removed 4 bases from V and 1 base from J; junction bases left unmatched: 5. Germline V lookup: CDR1 SGHRS, CDR2 YFSETQ. The CDR3 nucleotides read TGCGCCAGCAGCCGTACGGGACAGTCCTACGAGCAGTACTTC. This codes for CASSRTGQSYEQYF.

This clone appeared a single time. The chain uses TRBV10-2 and TRBJ1-3, with a possible D match to TRBD1 (6 bases). This CDR3 region has 13 residues. Trimming removed 6 bases at V and 3 bases at J, with 9 bases between. CDR1 and CDR2 from the germline V gene are WSHSY and SAAADI. DNA of the CDR3: TGCGCCAGCAGCGCGACAGGTGGAAACACCATATATTTT. It codes for CASSATGGNTIYF.

This clone was found a few times. The chain employs TRBV6-5 and TRBJ1-2; 7 nucleotides line up with TRBD1. The V and J ends lost 7 bases and 7 bases, in that order; junction bases with no gene match: 6. Germline loops: CDR1 MNHEY, CDR2 SVGAGI. This CDR3 region has 12 residues. CDR3 nucleotide sequence: TGTGCCAGCACCGAACAGGGGTCTGGCTACACCTTC. As protein: CASTEQGSGYTF.

For the CDR3, the DNA is TGTGCCAGCAGCTTCCCAGGGCAGTATACCACCATATATTTT. Residues: CASSFPGQYTTIYF. This sequence joins TRBV11-2 and TRBJ1-3; D may be TRBD1 (5 bases). Germline V lookup: CDR1 SGHAT, CDR2 FQNNGV. V shed 3 bases and J shed 9 bases, with 15 bases lying between them. This CDR3 region has 14 residues.